This paragraph reports one TCR beta chain. What it binds is unknown. These data are taken from a study of early T cells in non-severe SARS-CoV-2 infection. About the study: Unsorted whole-blood RNA was sequenced in bulk, leaving chains unpaired. Notes on the study in general: Clonotype matching in VDJdb favored anti-spike CD8 responses and did not capture private and CD4 specificities.

This CDR3 contains 15 residues. The germline V and J ends were trimmed by 5 bases and 4 bases, with 14 bases remaining between them. Germline assignment: CDR1 SGHVS and CDR2 FQNEAQ. Unique molecular identifier tags were affixed to discrete cDNA molecules. TCRdb reanalysed the 5' RACE reads using MiXCR and keeps one entry per CDR3 protein. The sample lists 29,000 or so distinct CDR3 sequences, roughly 4.5% occurring once. The chain joins TRBV7-8 to TRBJ2-2, with no clear D. This TCR came from an adult who was a healthcare worker with PCR-confirmed SARS-CoV-2 infection or an uninfected control (not recorded which). The specimen was whole blood. The CDR3 spells CASSPVNRITGELFF. The CDR3 region has the DNA TGTGCCAGCAGCCCCGTTAACCGGATCACCGGGGAGCTGTTTTTT.